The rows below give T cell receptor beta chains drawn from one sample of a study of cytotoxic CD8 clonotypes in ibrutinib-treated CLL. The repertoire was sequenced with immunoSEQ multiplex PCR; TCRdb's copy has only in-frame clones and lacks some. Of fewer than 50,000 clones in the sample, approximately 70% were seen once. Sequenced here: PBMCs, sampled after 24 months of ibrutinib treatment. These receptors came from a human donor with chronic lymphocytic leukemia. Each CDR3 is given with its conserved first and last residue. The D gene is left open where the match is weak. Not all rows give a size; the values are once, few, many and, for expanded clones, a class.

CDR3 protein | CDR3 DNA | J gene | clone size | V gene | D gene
CASRVTGGEQYF | TGTGCCAGCAGGGTAACGGGGGGCGAGCAGTACTTC | TRBJ2-7 | . | TRBV2 | TRBD2
CATSRDFSSGANVLTF | TGTGCCACCAGCAGAGATTTTAGCTCTGGGGCCAACGTCCTGACTTTC | TRBJ2-6 | . | TRBV15 | .
CASSALDSTDTQYF | TGTGCCAGCTCGGCCCTGGACAGCACAGATACGCAGTATTTT | TRBJ2-3 | . | TRBV18 | .
CASSLGVFAFF | TGTGCCAGCAGCTTAGGGGTGTTCGCTTTCTTT | TRBJ1-1 | many | TRBV7-2 | .
CASRSRGNQPQHF | TGTGCCAGCAGGTCGAGGGGCAATCAGCCCCAGCATTTT | TRBJ1-5 | . | TRBV19 | .
CASRRGWEENYEQYF | TGTGCCAGCAGGCGGGGTTGGGAGGAGAACTACGAGCAGTACTTC | TRBJ2-7 | . | TRBV6-1 | .
CASSLRGREQYF | TGTGCCAGCAGCTTGAGGGGGCGAGAGCAGTACTTC | TRBJ2-7 | . | TRBV5-4 | TRBD1
CAGSGQGINSPLHF | TGTGCCGGAAGCGGACAGGGGATTAATTCACCCCTCCACTTT | TRBJ1-6 | few | TRBV7-9 | TRBD1
CASSFERERNEQFF | TGTGCCAGCAGCTTCGAGCGGGAGAGGAATGAGCAGTTCTTC | TRBJ2-1 | . | TRBV7-9 | TRBD2
CASTRQRGPQETQYF | TGCGCCAGCACCCGTCAGCGGGGGCCACAAGAGACCCAGTACTTC | TRBJ2-5 | . | TRBV5-1 | TRBD2
CASSIGGASYEQYF | TGTGCCAGTAGTATTGGCGGGGCCTCCTACGAGCAGTACTTC | TRBJ2-7 | . | TRBV5-6 | .
CASSLAGGGSTDTQYF | TGTGCCAGCAGCTTAGCCGGCGGGGGTAGCACAGATACGCAGTATTTT | TRBJ2-3 | . | TRBV7-2 | TRBD2
CSARTPGEAFF | TGCAGCGCTCGGACGCCTGGTGAAGCTTTCTTT | TRBJ1-1 | . | TRBV29-1 | .
CASSQRRLAGGSTDTQYF | TGTGCCAGCAGCCAAAGGCGACTAGCGGGAGGGAGCACAGATACGCAGTATTTT | TRBJ2-3 | . | TRBV4-2 | TRBD2
CASSLGVGGRAEAFF | TGTGCCAGCAGTTTAGGCGTGGGGGGGCGGGCTGAAGCTTTCTTT | TRBJ1-1 | . | TRBV27 | .
CASSQTGQGETQYF | TGTGCCAGCAGTCAAACGGGACAGGGAGAGACCCAGTACTTC | TRBJ2-5 | . | TRBV6-1 | TRBD1
CAWSVRLAHNEKLFF | TGTGCCTGGAGTGTACGGTTGGCCCATAATGAAAAACTGTTTTTT | TRBJ1-4 | . | TRBV30 | .
CASRDRGPRYGYTF | TGTGCCAGCAGGGACAGGGGCCCACGGTATGGCTACACCTTC | TRBJ1-2 | . | TRBV6-5 | TRBD1
CSVYRDRGEQYF | TGCAGCGTTTACCGGGACAGGGGCGAGCAGTACTTC | TRBJ2-7 | . | TRBV29-1 | TRBD1
CASSTRQAREGFF | TGTGCCAGTAGTACTCGACAGGCCCGCGAGGGGTTCTTC | TRBJ2-1 | once | TRBV19 | .
CASSLGGRTGVEFF | TGTGCCAGCAGCTTAGGGGGCCGGACAGGGGTAGAGTTCTTC | TRBJ2-1 | . | TRBV7-8 | TRBD1
CAGSGGITDTQYF | TGTGCCGGATCAGGCGGGATCACAGATACGCAGTATTTT | TRBJ2-3 | . | TRBV7-2 | .
CASSSYYPGGDTEAFF | TGTGCCAGCAGCTCGTATTACCCAGGGGGGGATACTGAAGCTTTCTTT | TRBJ1-1 | . | TRBV5-6 | TRBD1
CASSQDGLWGGPSGANVLTF | TGTGCCAGCAGCCAAGACGGTTTATGGGGGGGCCCCTCTGGGGCCAACGTCCTGACTTTC | TRBJ2-6 | . | TRBV4-2 | .
CASSPRGTGNTEAFF | TGTGCCAGCTCACCACGAGGGACAGGGAACACTGAAGCTTTCTTT | TRBJ1-1 | few | TRBV18 | TRBD1
CASSLGLTGGEAGELFF | TGTGCCAGCAGCTTGGGACTGACAGGGGGCGAGGCCGGGGAGCTGTTTTTT | TRBJ2-2 | . | TRBV7-9 | TRBD1
CADGSRKEGYTF | TGTGCCGATGGGTCGAGGAAGGAGGGCTACACCTTC | TRBJ1-2 | . | TRBV7-9 | .
CASSLPGQGFRGSGYGYTF | TGTGCCAGCAGTCTCCCGGGACAGGGTTTTCGGGGCTCGGGTTATGGCTACACCTTC | TRBJ1-2 | . | TRBV28 | TRBD1
CASSQEDTDGYTF | TGTGCCAGCAGCCAAGAAGATACAGATGGCTACACCTTC | TRBJ1-2 | few | TRBV4-2 | .
CASSFPTGPRRYGYTF | TGCGCCAGCAGCTTTCCCACAGGACCCCGGCGCTATGGCTACACCTTC | TRBJ1-2 | . | TRBV5-1 | .
CASSDEGYIAGELFF | TGTGCCAGCAGTGACGAGGGTTACATCGCCGGGGAGCTGTTTTTT | TRBJ2-2 | . | TRBV2 | .
CASSGQRGGINIQYF | TGTGCCAGCTCGGGCCAGCGGGGAGGGATAAACATTCAGTACTTC | TRBJ2-4 | . | TRBV5-4 | TRBD2
CAISEVPTGGELFF | TGTGCCATCAGTGAGGTCCCGACGGGCGGGGAGCTGTTTTTT | TRBJ2-2 | . | TRBV10-3 | .
CASSSGRNQPQHF | TGTGCCAGCAGTTCAGGACGGAATCAGCCCCAGCATTTT | TRBJ1-5 | . | TRBV6-4 | .
CARSRGHEGYEQYF | TGTGCCAGAAGCCGGGGACATGAAGGTTACGAGCAGTACTTC | TRBJ2-7 | few | TRBV5-3 | .
CASSYSIVEGPGYTF | TGTGCCAGCAGTTACTCGATAGTTGAGGGGCCTGGCTACACCTTC | TRBJ1-2 | . | TRBV6-5 | .
CSVGQGGDTQYF | TGCAGCGTTGGACAGGGTGGGGATACGCAGTATTTT | TRBJ2-3 | . | TRBV29-1 | TRBD1
CASSLTGTHTEAFF | TGCGCCAGCAGCTTAACAGGGACCCACACTGAAGCTTTCTTT | TRBJ1-1 | . | TRBV5-1 | .
CASSPSPGHLSYEQYF | TGCGCCAGCAGCCCCTCACCGGGACACCTTTCCTACGAGCAGTACTTC | TRBJ2-7 | once | TRBV5-1 | .
CASSVEPGMDTQYF | TGCGCCAGCAGCGTCGAACCTGGAATGGATACGCAGTATTTT | TRBJ2-3 | . | TRBV4-1 | .
CAIGRGRSGGETQYF | TGTGCCATCGGCCGGGGGAGGTCCGGAGGGGAGACCCAGTACTTC | TRBJ2-5 | . | TRBV10-3 | .
CASSQVLDTEAFF | TGTGCCAGCAGCCAAGTATTGGACACTGAAGCTTTCTTT | TRBJ1-1 | . | TRBV4-2 | .
CASSLVGTGVGNTEAFF | TGTGCCAGCAGCTTGGTCGGGACAGGGGTTGGGAACACTGAAGCTTTCTTT | TRBJ1-1 | few | TRBV5-6 | TRBD1
CASSPGPTEAFF | TGTGCCAGCTCACCAGGACCCACTGAAGCTTTCTTT | TRBJ1-1 | few | TRBV18 | .
CASSRASSGAFF | TGTGCCAGCAGCCGAGCGTCTTCCGGAGCTTTCTTT | TRBJ1-1 | many | TRBV4-2 | .
CASAGRPTDTQYF | TGTGCCAGCGCGGGGCGGCCCACAGATACGCAGTATTTT | TRBJ2-3 | . | TRBV5-6 | .
CASSLALSGVAGGRDTQYF | TGTGCCAGCAGCTTGGCCCTCTCGGGGGTAGCGGGGGGTAGGGATACGCAGTATTTT | TRBJ2-3 | few | TRBV7-2 | TRBD2
CASSVSGFTPGELFF | TGTGCCAGCAGCGTCTCCGGGTTTACTCCCGGGGAGCTGTTTTTT | TRBJ2-2 | . | TRBV28 | .
CASSPGASNTGELFF | TGTGCCAGCAGCCCGGGAGCCTCGAACACCGGGGAGCTGTTTTTT | TRBJ2-2 | . | TRBV7-3 | .